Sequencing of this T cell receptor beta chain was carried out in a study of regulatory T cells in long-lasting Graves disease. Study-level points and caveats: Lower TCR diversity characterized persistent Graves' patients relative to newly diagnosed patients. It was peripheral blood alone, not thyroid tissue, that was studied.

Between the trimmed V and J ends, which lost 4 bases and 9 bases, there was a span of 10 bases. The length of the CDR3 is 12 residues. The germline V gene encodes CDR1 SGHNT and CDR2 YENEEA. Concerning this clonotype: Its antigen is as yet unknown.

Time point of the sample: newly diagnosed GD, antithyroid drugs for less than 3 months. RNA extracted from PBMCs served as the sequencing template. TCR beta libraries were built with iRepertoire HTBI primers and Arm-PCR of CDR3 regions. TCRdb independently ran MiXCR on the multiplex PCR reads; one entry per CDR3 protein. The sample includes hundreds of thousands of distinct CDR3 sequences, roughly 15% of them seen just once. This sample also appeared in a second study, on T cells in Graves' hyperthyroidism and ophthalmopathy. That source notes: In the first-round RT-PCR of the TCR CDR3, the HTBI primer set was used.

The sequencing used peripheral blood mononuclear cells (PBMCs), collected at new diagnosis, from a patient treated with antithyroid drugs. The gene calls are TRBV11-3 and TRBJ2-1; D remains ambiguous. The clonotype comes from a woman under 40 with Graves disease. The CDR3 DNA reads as TGTGCCAGCAGCTGGGGTGGTAGTGAGCAGTTCTTC. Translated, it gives CASSWGGSEQFF.